The text below deals with one T cell receptor beta chain. Antigen unknown. Sequencing was at deep level. It was across several immunoSEQ plates that each subset's genomic DNA was evenly split. The method was immunoSEQ multiplex PCR; TCRdb's version includes in-frame clones alone and lacks a portion of them. The data hold about 580,000 clones, with roughly 98% observed a single time. CD8 cells classed as naive were CD45RO-negative and positively selected for CCR7, excluding terminally differentiated effector memory CD45RA+ cells. V shed 7 bases and J 4 bases; nucleotides not matched to a gene: 3. This CDR3 is built from 13 residues. Germline assignment: CDR1 SNHLY and CDR2 FYNNEI. These data are taken from a study of shared clonotypes between healthy human individuals. Study-wide results and limits: Only blood was sampled, and tissue TCR repertoires likely differ from blood ones. Relative to memory subsets, naive subsets generally showed larger estimated richness.

Sample: naive CD8+ T cells sorted from blood. The chain combines TRBV2 with TRBJ2-1, with TRBD2 identical over 8 bases. The TCR sequence derives from a man aged 25-45 years in good health. Here the CDR3 DNA reads TGTGCCAGCACCCAGCGGGGGTACAATGAGCAGTTCTTC. It translates to CASTQRGYNEQFF.